This TCR beta chain derives from a study of blood T cell repertoires in COVID-19. Study at large: T cells, B-cell-depleted T cells, or PBMCs supplied cDNA or gDNA.

V dropped 2 bases and J dropped 7 bases, with 15 bases sitting between them. CDR3 length: 15 residues. Germline lookup yields CDR1 MNHEY and CDR2 SMNVEV (reference sequence). Profiled with immunoSEQ multiplex PCR; TCRdb holds only in-frame clones, not every one. The sample lists some 210,000 clones, around 90% occurring once. This sequence joins TRBV27 and TRBJ1-5; D not certain. The specimen sequenced was peripheral blood. This receptor was taken from a man in his fifties or sixties with COVID-19, enrolled during active disease. Written as DNA, the CDR3 is TGTGCCAGCAGTTTAATCGGCGGGGAATCACAGCCCCAGCATTTT. Protein sequence: CASSLIGGESQPQHF.